Presented here are 11 T cell receptor beta chains from one specimen sequenced in a study of T-cell reconstitution after alpha-beta-depleted transplantation in children. This sample's TCRbeta library carried unique molecular identifier barcodes. TCRdb reprocessed the PCR reads via MiXCR and lists one record per CDR3 protein. The table includes around 200,000 distinct CDR3 sequences, under 9.5% detected once. This material consisted of PBMCs from the stem cell graft donor, taken from the stem cell graft. Source of these receptors: a human donor who donated a stem cell graft to a child with acute lymphoblastic leukemia.

This clonotype was seen only a few times. The CDR3 DNA follows: TGTGCCAGCAGCCAAGATATAGGGGATCAGCCCCAGCATTTT. Translated: CASSQDIGDQPQHF. This chain uses TRBV4-2 with TRBJ1-5; TRBD1 is a possible D gene (5 bases). The length of the CDR3 is 14 residues. Per germline, CDR1 LGHNA and CDR2 YNFKEQ. Between the trimmed V and J ends, which lost 0 bases and 5 bases, there was a span of 8 bases.

Only a few counts were recorded for this clonotype. J is TRBJ1-2 and V is TRBV29-1; 10 nucleotides align to TRBD1. The V and J ends lost 3 bases and 8 bases, in that order; junction bases with no gene match: 6. Per germline, CDR1 SQVTM and CDR2 ANQGSEA. The CDR3 has 13 amino acids. This CDR3 reads CSVDGTGAQGYTF. The CDR3 DNA reads TGCAGCGTTGACGGGACAGGGGCGCAAGGCTACACCTTC.

This clonotype showed up just a few times. This chain uses TRBV7-9 with TRBJ2-7; 9 bases fit TRBD1. The V gene's germline CDR1 is SEHNR and CDR2 FQNEAQ (reference sequence). Trimming at V came to 6 bases and at J to 6 bases, leaving 6 bases not matched to a gene. This CDR3 region has 13 residues. The CDR3 loop is CASSPDRGGEQYF. The CDR3 DNA sequence: TGTGCCAGCAGTCCGGACAGGGGAGGCGAGCAGTACTTC.

This chain uses TRBV20-1 with TRBJ2-7; 9 positions agree with TRBD1. J gave up 5 bases and V 5 bases, and 10 bases lay outside the gene matches. Germline V lookup: CDR1 DFQATT, CDR2 SNEGSKA (reference sequence). CDR3 length equals 14 residues. CDR3 sequence (DNA): TGCAGTGCTGCCGCGGGACAGGGCATCCACGAGCAGTACTTC. This sequence encodes CSAAAGQGIHEQYF.

This clonotype was observed many times. The V gene is TRBV4-2, the J gene TRBJ2-3, with D possibly being TRBD1 or TRBD2 (5 bases each). The CDR3 covers 16 residues. The germline V and J ends were trimmed by 3 bases and 0 bases, with 13 bases remaining between them. Germline V CDR1 and CDR2: LGHNA, YNFKEQ. CDR3 residues: CASSQGDGTSTDTQYF. CDR3 bases: TGTGCCAGCAGCCAGGGGGACGGTACTAGCACAGATACGCAGTATTTT.

This clonotype came up a few times. The V call is TRBV6-1, the J call TRBJ2-2, with 9 nucleotides matching TRBD2. Germline V gene lookup returns CDR1 MNHNS and CDR2 SASEGT. V shed 6 bases and J 7 bases; nucleotides not matched to a gene: 6. The CDR3 is 14 amino acids. The CDR3 sequence is CASRRAGGIGELFF. For the CDR3, the DNA is TGTGCCAGCAGACGAGCGGGGGGAATCGGGGAGCTGTTTTTT.

V is TRBV29-1 and J is TRBJ1-3; possibly TRBD1 for D (6 bases). Per germline, CDR1 SQVTM and CDR2 ANQGSEA. V was clipped by 5 bases and J by 0 bases, with 11 bases between them. The CDR3 runs 14 residues. This CDR3 reads CSVTDSLSGNTIYF. CDR3 nucleotides: TGCAGCGTTACGGACAGCCTCTCTGGAAACACCATATATTTT. Drawing the rest from reference TRBV29-1 and TRBJ1-3, the complete variable domain is SAVISQKPSRDICQRGTSLTIQCQVDSQVTMMFWYRQQPGQSLTLIATANQGSEATYESGFVIDKFPISRPNLTFSTLTVSNMSPEDSSIYLCSVTDSLSGNTIYFGEGSWLTVV.

This clonotype was picked up many times. V is TRBV4-3 and J is TRBJ2-3; D is possibly TRBD1 (6 bases). The CDR3 runs to 14 residues. CDR1 and CDR2 from the germline V gene are LGHNA and YSLEER. V lost 0 bases and J lost 3, with 7 bases in between. CDR3 residues: CASSQEGQTDTQYF. CDR3 nucleotides: TGCGCCAGCAGCCAAGAAGGACAGACAGATACGCAGTATTTT.

This clonotype was counted many times. V and J are TRBV20-1 and TRBJ1-5, with TRBD1 as a possible D gene (6 bases). Trimming removed 0 bases at V and 3 bases at J, with 12 bases between. Germline V gene lookup returns CDR1 DFQATT and CDR2 SNEGSKA (reference sequence). CDR3 length: 15 residues. The CDR3 here is CSAREGQHLNQPQHF. The CDR3, as DNA: TGCAGTGCTAGAGAAGGACAGCACCTCAATCAGCCCCAGCATTTT.

This clonotype was observed a handful of times. This sequence joins TRBV11-2 and TRBJ2-1; the match to TRBD2 covers 10 bases. CDR3 length: 17 amino acids. The V gene's germline CDR1 is SGHAT and CDR2 FQNNGV. J gave up 7 bases and V 2 bases, and 11 bases lay outside the gene matches. Written as DNA, the CDR3 is TGTGCCAGCAGCTTAAGTGTTCGGTCTAGCGGGGGTAATGAGCAGTTCTTC. Amino acids: CASSLSVRSSGGNEQFF.

In this sample, this clonotype turned up many times. V is TRBV5-1 and J is TRBJ2-3; 9 bases line up with TRBD2. Per the germline V gene, CDR1 is SGHRS and CDR2 is YFSETQ. V trimming: 0 bases; J trimming: 4 bases; junction bases outside the gene matches: 9. The CDR3 spans 17 residues. The CDR3 DNA reads TGCGCCAGCAGCTTGGCCGTGGCGGGGGGGCCCCCAGATACGCAGTATTTT. It specifies CASSLAVAGGPPDTQYF.